What follows are 22 T cell receptor beta chains derived from one specimen sequenced in a study of T cell responses to AZD1222 COVID-19 vaccine. Sequencing was performed with immunoSEQ multiplex PCR; in TCRdb, only in-frame clones are kept and a portion is missing. In the table there are more than 150,000 clones, 88% of which are singletons. The sample here was peripheral blood, taken 28 days after the second AZD1222 dose. These receptors were obtained from an adult who received the AZD1222 COVID-19 vaccine.

As DNA, the CDR3 is TGCAGCGTTGGGGCAGGGGGGTACGAGCAGTACTTC. This translates into CSVGAGGYEQYF. The chain links TRBV29-1 to TRBJ2-7; the D gene is possibly TRBD1 (7 bases). Per the germline V gene, CDR1 is SQVTM and CDR2 is ANQGSEA. CDR3 length: 12 residues. Between the trimmed V and J ends, which lost 4 bases and 4 bases, there was a span of 11 bases.

This sequence joins TRBV24-1 and TRBJ2-3; 14 bases map to TRBD2. The V segment lost 4 bases and the J segment 4 bases; nucleotides outside the gene matches: 6. Germline V gene data show CDR1 as KGHDR and CDR2 as SFDVKD. This CDR3 is built from 17 residues. The CDR3 DNA is TGTGCCACCAGTGACCCCGGGACTAGCGGGAGTGCAGATACGCAGTATTTT. Amino acid sequence: CATSDPGTSGSADTQYF.

CDR3 sequence: CASSPGGTNTEAFF. CDR3 sequence (DNA): TGTGCCAGCAGCCCAGGGGGCACGAACACTGAAGCTTTCTTT. V gene TRBV11-3 combines with J gene TRBJ1-1, with 8 bases identical to TRBD1. The CDR3 extends over 14 amino acids. CDR1 and CDR2 from the germline V gene are SGHNT and YENEEA. Trimming cost V 5 bases and J 1 base; bases outside gene matches: 3.

The V gene is TRBV19, the J gene TRBJ2-7; a weak D match, TRBD2 (6 bases). CDR3 length: 14 amino acids. Germline V gives CDR1 LNHDA, CDR2 SQIVND (reference sequence). V gave up 3 bases and J gave up 5 bases, with 14 bases separating them. Written as DNA, the CDR3 is TGTGCCAGTAGTATTTATTTGCGGGATGACGAGCAGTACTTC. Translated: CASSIYLRDDEQYF. Drawing the rest from reference TRBV19 and TRBJ2-7, the complete variable domain is DGGITQSPKYLFRKEGQNVTLSCEQNLNHDAMYWYRQDPGQGLRLIYYSQIVNDFQKGDIAEGYSVSREKKESFPLTVTSAQKNPTAFYLCASSIYLRDDEQYFGPGTRLTVT.

The chain uses TRBV3-1 (or the pseudogene TRBV3-2) and TRBJ1-1; D is perhaps TRBD1 (5 bases). Trimming took off 2 bases at V and 5 bases at J, with 9 bases between the two ends. The CDR3 has 13 residues. In germline, CDR1 is LGHDT, CDR2 YNNKEL (reference sequence). CDR3: CASSQIRGTEAFF. The CDR3 coding sequence is TGTGCCAGCAGCCAAATCCGGGGGACTGAAGCTTTCTTT.

This chain connects TRBV30 to TRBJ2-3; D remains ambiguous. This CDR3 has 14 residues. The ends were cut back, 0 bases at V and 0 bases at J, with 7 bases in the middle. Germline loops: CDR1 GTSNPN, CDR2 SVGIG (reference sequence). Here the CDR3 reads CAWSVGQSTDTQYF. The CDR3 DNA is TGTGCCTGGAGTGTAGGGCAGAGCACAGATACGCAGTATTTT.

The rearrangement links TRBV5-8 to TRBJ2-7; 7 bases match TRBD2. V was clipped by 4 bases and J by 3 bases; unmatched bases: 7. Germline V gene sequence: CDR1 SGHTS, CDR2 YDEGEE. The CDR3 is 14 residues long. CDR3 loop: CASSARGSSYEQYF. CDR3 bases: TGTGCCAGCAGCGCGCGGGGGTCGAGCTACGAGCAGTACTTC.

CDR3 nucleotide sequence: TGCGCCAGCAGCCAAGATAAGTGGGACAGCGCTGCCGCTGAAGCTTTCTTT. As protein: CASSQDKWDSAAAEAFF. The V gene is TRBV4-3, the J gene TRBJ1-1; TRBD1 agrees at 7 bases. The trim removed 0 bases at V and 6 bases at J, leaving 13 bases unmatched. There are 17 residues in the CDR3. Germline assignment: CDR1 LGHNA and CDR2 YSLEER.

The genes are TRBV7-2 and TRBJ1-6; a possible D gene is TRBD1 (5 bases). CDR1 and CDR2 (germline): SGHTA, FQGNSA. The CDR3 is 15 amino acids. The V and J ends lost 5 bases and 7 bases respectively, with 15 bases between them. In DNA, the CDR3 is TGTGCCAGCAGCCCCCGGGACCTTGGGAATTCACCCCTCCACTTT. Its translation: CASSPRDLGNSPLHF.

The chain uses TRBV28 and TRBJ2-7, with TRBD1 matching over 10 bases. This CDR3 has 15 residues. The germline CDR1 and CDR2 sequences are MDHEN and SYDVKM. Trimming at V came to 7 bases and at J to 9 bases, leaving 15 bases not matched to a gene. The CDR3 region is CASNQRDRGDFGQYF. Written as DNA, the CDR3 is TGTGCCAGCAACCAAAGGGACAGGGGTGATTTTGGGCAGTACTTC.

The V gene is TRBV18, the J gene TRBJ2-7, with D tentatively TRBD1 (5 bases). Trimming cost V 2 bases and J 7 bases, with 12 bases left between them. Germline CDR1 and CDR2: KGHSH and LQKENI. The CDR3 consists of 13 residues. CDR3 in DNA: TGTGCCAGCTCACCAGAGTTTAAGGGGGAGCAGTACTTC. It is translated as CASSPEFKGEQYF.

CDR3 amino acids: CASSRQTSNQPQHF. The CDR3 region has the DNA TGTGCCAGTAGCAGACAGACTAGCAATCAGCCCCAGCATTTT. The chain employs TRBV19 and TRBJ1-5; D perhaps matches TRBD1 (5 bases). The germline V gene encodes CDR1 LNHDA and CDR2 SQIVND (reference sequence). Trimming cost V 6 bases and J 0 bases, with 9 bases left between them. The CDR3 spans 14 residues.

The chain combines TRBV24-1 with TRBJ2-1, with 9 bases identical to TRBD2. V dropped 3 bases and J dropped 4; count of bases not matched to a gene: 6. This CDR3 comprises 16 residues. Germline loops: CDR1 KGHDR, CDR2 SFDVKD. The CDR3: CATSDQAGGGYNEQFF. CDR3 nucleotides: TGTGCCACCAGTGATCAAGCGGGAGGCGGGTACAATGAGCAGTTCTTC.

This clone was counted only a few times. The J gene is TRBJ1-2, the V gene TRBV4-2; a weak D match, TRBD1 (6 bases). Germline V lookup: CDR1 LGHNA, CDR2 YNFKEQ. The CDR3 has 16 amino acids. V was shortened by 0 bases and J by 2 bases, with 13 bases between the two germline ends. CDR3 region: CASSQDGTGRNYGYTF. The CDR3 DNA sequence: TGTGCCAGCAGCCAAGATGGCACAGGGAGGAACTATGGCTACACCTTC.

J is TRBJ1-1 and V is TRBV3-1 (or the pseudogene TRBV3-2); D may be TRBD1 (5 bases). Germline CDR1 and CDR2: LGHDT and YNNKEL (reference sequence). V lost 0 bases and J 0 bases, leaving 8 bases between the germline ends. This CDR3 comprises 15 residues. In DNA form, the CDR3 reads TGTGCCAGCAGCCAAGACGGGGGGGTGAACACTGAAGCTTTCTTT. Residues: CASSQDGGVNTEAFF.

The chain employs TRBV28 and TRBJ2-7; maybe TRBD2 (5 bases). V gave up 1 base and J gave up 3 bases, with 7 bases separating them. The CDR3 is 13 residues long. CDR1 and CDR2 (germline): MDHEN, SYDVKM. The CDR3 DNA sequence: TGTGCCAGCAGTTTATTTCGGGGCTACGAGCAGTACTTC. Translation gives CASSLFRGYEQYF.

In its sample, this clone was seen a few times. The chain employs TRBV28 and TRBJ1-2; 9 nucleotides line up with TRBD1. Trimming cost V 4 bases and J 3 bases; bases outside gene matches: 12. Germline V gene data show CDR1 as MDHEN and CDR2 as SYDVKM. CDR3 length: 17 amino acids. DNA of the CDR3: TGTGCCAGCAGTTCTGGTGGGGGGGGACAGGGAGACTATGGCTACACCTTC. Amino acid sequence: CASSSGGGGQGDYGYTF.

This clone was seen repeatedly, ten times or more. The rearrangement links TRBV4-3 to TRBJ2-5, with TRBD1 identical over 7 bases. CDR3 length: 14 residues. Germline CDR1 LGHNA, CDR2 YSLEER. V dropped 6 bases and J dropped 5; count of bases not matched to a gene: 9. DNA of the CDR3: TGCGCCAGCAGTTCGGACAGGCTCCAGGAGACCCAGTACTTC. It yields the protein CASSSDRLQETQYF.

V gene TRBV5-4 combines with J gene TRBJ2-2; D remains unclear. CDR3 length: 12 residues. Germline V gene sequence: CDR1 SGHNT, CDR2 YYREEE (reference sequence). Trimming stripped 1 base from V and 5 bases from J, with 3 bases between. The CDR3 sequence is CASSLQTGELFF. In nucleotides, the CDR3 is TGTGCCAGCAGCTTGCAAACCGGGGAGCTGTTTTTT.

This chain uses TRBV3-1 (or the pseudogene TRBV3-2) with TRBJ2-5; perhaps TRBD1 as D (5 bases). With 1 base removed from V and 5 bases from J, the gap between germline ends came to 17 bases. The CDR3 length is 16 residues. From germline, CDR1 is LGHDT and CDR2 YNNKEL (reference sequence). DNA for the CDR3: TGTGCCAGCAGCCAAGGATTTGGGGCAGGGCGGGAGACCCAGTACTTC. This translates into CASSQGFGAGRETQYF.

This clone was counted once. This chain uses TRBV5-1 with TRBJ2-1, with TRBD2 identical over 8 bases. CDR1 and CDR2 from the germline V gene are SGHRS and YFSETQ. The junction had 18 bases not matched to a gene; V was cut back by 3 bases and J by 1 base. The CDR3 length is 20 residues. The CDR3 here is CASSSTGSSGISWSYNEQFF. CDR3 coding DNA: TGCGCCAGCAGCTCCACCGGGAGTAGCGGGATTAGTTGGTCCTACAATGAGCAGTTCTTC.

V gene TRBV15 combines with J gene TRBJ2-1; 7 bases line up with TRBD2. V trimming: 5 bases; J trimming: 12 bases; junction bases outside the gene matches: 7. This CDR3 has 12 amino acids. Germline V CDR1 and CDR2: LNHNV, YYDKDF (reference sequence). CDR3 residues: CATSGGGRAQFF. The CDR3 region has the DNA TGTGCCACCAGCGGGGGGGGACGAGCGCAGTTCTTC.